The sequence of this TCR beta chain was determined in a study of identical twins. Overall study findings and caveats: Monozygotic twin pairs showed more out-of-frame TCR alpha sharing than models estimated.

TCRdb used MiXCR to reprocess the 5' RACE reads, holding one entry per CDR3 protein. The table shows under 300,000 distinct CDR3 sequences, with more than 12% occurring only once. Per germline, CDR1 MNHEY and CDR2 SMNVEV (reference sequence). V was clipped by 2 bases and J by 6 bases; unmatched bases: 11. The CDR3 consists of 16 residues. This clonotype was observed once. Its antigen is still unknown. The receptor was isolated from a woman aged 18 to 35 in good health. The sample consisted of memory (CD45RO+) T cells sorted from blood. The chain couples TRBV27 to TRBJ2-3; 7 positions match TRBD1. CDR3 amino acids: CASSLDRARVVDTQYF. CDR3 nucleotides: TGTGCCAGCAGTTTAGACAGGGCCCGCGTCGTGGATACGCAGTATTTT.